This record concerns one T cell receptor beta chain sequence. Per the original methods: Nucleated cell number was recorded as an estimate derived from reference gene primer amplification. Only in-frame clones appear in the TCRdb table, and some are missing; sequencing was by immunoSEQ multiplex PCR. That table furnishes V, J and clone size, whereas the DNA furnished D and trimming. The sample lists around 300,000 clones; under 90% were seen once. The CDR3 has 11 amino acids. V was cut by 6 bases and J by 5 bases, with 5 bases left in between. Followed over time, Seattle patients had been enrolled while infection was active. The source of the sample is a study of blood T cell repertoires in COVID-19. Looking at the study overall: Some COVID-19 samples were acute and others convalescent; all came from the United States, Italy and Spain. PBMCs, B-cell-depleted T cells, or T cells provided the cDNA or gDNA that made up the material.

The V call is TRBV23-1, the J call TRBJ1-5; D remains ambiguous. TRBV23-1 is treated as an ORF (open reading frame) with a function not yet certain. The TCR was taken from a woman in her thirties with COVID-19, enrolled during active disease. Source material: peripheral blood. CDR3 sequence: CASRSYQPQHF. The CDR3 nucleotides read TGCGCCAGCAGATCCTATCAGCCCCAGCATTTT.